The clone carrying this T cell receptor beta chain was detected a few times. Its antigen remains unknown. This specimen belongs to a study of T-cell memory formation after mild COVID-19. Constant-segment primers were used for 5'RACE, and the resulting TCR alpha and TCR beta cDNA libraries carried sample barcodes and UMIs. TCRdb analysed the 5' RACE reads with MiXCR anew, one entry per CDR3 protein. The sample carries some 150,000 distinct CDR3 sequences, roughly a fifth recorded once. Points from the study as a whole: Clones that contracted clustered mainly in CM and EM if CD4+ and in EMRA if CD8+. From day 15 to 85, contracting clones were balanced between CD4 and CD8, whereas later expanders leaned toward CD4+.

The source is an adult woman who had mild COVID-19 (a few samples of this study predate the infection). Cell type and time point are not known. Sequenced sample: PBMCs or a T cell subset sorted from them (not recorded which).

The CDR3 loop reads CASSQVIRDTQYF. CDR3 bases: TGTGCCAGCAGCCAAGTCATCCGGGATACGCAGTATTTT. V is TRBV3-1 and J is TRBJ2-3; D unclear. Between the trimmed V and J ends, which lost 1 base and 6 bases, there was a span of 8 bases. This CDR3 contains 13 residues. CDR1 LGHDT and CDR2 YNNKEL come from the germline V gene (reference sequence).